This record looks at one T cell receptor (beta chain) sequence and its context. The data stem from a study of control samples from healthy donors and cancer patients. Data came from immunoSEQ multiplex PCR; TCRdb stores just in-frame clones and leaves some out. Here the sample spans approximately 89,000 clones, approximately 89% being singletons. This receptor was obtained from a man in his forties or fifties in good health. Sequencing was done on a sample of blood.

The CDR3 nucleotides are TGTGCCAGTAGGGGGTCCACATACCCCGGGGAGCTGTTTTTT. It encodes CASRGSTYPGELFF. The chain carries TRBV19 and TRBJ2-2; D remains ambiguous. Germline values: CDR1 LNHDA, CDR2 SQIVND (reference sequence). The CDR3 sequence is 14 residues long. V lost 6 bases to trimming and J lost 6 bases, with 14 bases between them. Based on the CDR3 plus reference TRBV19 and TRBJ2-2, the full variable domain is DGGITQSPKYLFRKEGQNVTLSCEQNLNHDAMYWYRQDPGQGLRLIYYSQIVNDFQKGDIAEGYSVSREKKESFPLTVTSAQKNPTAFYLCASRGSTYPGELFFGEGSRLTVL.